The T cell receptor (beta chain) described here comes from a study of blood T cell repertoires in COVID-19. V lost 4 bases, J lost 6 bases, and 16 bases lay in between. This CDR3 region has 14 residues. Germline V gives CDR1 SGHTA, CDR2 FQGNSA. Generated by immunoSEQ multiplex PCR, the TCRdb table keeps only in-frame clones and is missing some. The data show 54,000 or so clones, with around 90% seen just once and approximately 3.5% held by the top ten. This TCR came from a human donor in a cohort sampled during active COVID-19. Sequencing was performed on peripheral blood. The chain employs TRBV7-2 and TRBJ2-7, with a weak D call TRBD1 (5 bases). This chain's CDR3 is CASSSRIQGSEQYF. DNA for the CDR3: TGTGCCAGCAGCTCACGGATTCAGGGATCCGAGCAGTACTTC.